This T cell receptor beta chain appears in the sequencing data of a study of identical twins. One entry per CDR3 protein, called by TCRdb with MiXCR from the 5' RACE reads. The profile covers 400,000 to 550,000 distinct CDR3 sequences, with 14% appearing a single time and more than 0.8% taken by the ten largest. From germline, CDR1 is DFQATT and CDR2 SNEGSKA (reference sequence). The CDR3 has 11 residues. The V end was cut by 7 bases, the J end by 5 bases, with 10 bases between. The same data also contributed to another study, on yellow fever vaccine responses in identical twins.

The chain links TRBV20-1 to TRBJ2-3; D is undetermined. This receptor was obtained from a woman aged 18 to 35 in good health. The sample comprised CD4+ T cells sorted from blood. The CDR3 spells CSVTSEDTQYF. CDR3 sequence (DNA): TGCAGTGTGACGTCTGAAGATACGCAGTATTTT.